This T cell receptor (beta chain) was found in a study of blood T cell repertoires in COVID-19. Study summary: Samples representing acute and convalescent COVID-19 were sourced from the United States, Italy and Spain. PBMCs, B-cell-depleted T cells, or T cells provided the cDNA or gDNA that made up the material.

Sequencing was performed with immunoSEQ multiplex PCR; in TCRdb, only in-frame clones are kept and a portion is missing. Here the sample spans about 200,000 clones, approximately 80% being singletons. Participant ages covered about 18 to 100 years across 20 to 25 US areas. For recovered donors of Cohort 3, there were two negative PCRs, clearance, or symptom resolution. This TCR derives from a man in his forties who had recovered from COVID-19. Sequences were obtained from PBMCs or T cells enriched from blood (not recorded which).

CDR3 sequence: CASSLLAGGSYEQYF. The CDR3 DNA follows: TGTGCCAGCAGCTTGTTAGCGGGAGGATCTTACGAGCAGTACTTC. The chain uses TRBV5-4 and TRBJ2-7; 10 positions agree with TRBD2. This CDR3 is 15 amino acids long. Germline V CDR1 and CDR2: SGHNT, YYREEE (reference sequence). V shed 1 base and J 4 bases; nucleotides not matched to a gene: 5.